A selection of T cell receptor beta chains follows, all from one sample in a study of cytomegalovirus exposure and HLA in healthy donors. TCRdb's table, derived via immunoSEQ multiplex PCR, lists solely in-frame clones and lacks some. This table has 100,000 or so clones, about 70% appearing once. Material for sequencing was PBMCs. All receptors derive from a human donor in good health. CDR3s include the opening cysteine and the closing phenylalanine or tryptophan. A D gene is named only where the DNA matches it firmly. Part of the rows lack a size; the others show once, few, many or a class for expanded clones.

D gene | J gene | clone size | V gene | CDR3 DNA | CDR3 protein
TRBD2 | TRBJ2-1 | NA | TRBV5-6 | TGTGCCAGCAGCTTGGGACTAGCGGAACCTAACAATGAGCAGTTCTTC | CASSLGLAEPNNEQFF
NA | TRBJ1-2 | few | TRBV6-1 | TGTGCCAGCAGTGAAGATGTACCACAGGGCTCGTTCGTCTATGGCTACACCTTC | CASSEDVPQGSFVYGYTF
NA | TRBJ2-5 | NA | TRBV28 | TGTGCCAGCAGTACGGGACTCGCAGTGAGGACCCAGTACTTC | CASSTGLAVRTQYF
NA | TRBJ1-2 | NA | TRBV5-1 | TGCGCCAGCAGCCCTAACCTCGACAGGAGCTACACCTTC | CASSPNLDRSYTF
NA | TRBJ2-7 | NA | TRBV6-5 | TGTGCCAGCAGTTACTCGCGATCGGGATCCTACGAGCAGTACTTC | CASSYSRSGSYEQYF
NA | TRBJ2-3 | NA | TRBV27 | TGTGCCAGCAGTTTAAGGGCAGGGATTAAATTCGATACGCAGTATTTT | CASSLRAGIKFDTQYF
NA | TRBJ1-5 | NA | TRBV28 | TGTGCCAGCAGCTCTCCAGGGGCCCCCAGGAGCAATCAGCCCCAGCATTTT | CASSSPGAPRSNQPQHF
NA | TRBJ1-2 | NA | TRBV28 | TGTGCCAGCAGTCCAATCCCCGCCCTAAACAGGGATGGCTACACCTTC | CASSPIPALNRDGYTF
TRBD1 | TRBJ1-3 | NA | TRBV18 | TGTGCCAGCTCACCCCGGACAGGATCTCCGGCGAGTGGAAACACCATATATTTT | CASSPRTGSPASGNTIYF
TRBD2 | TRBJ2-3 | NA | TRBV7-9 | TGTGCCAGCAGCTTGGCTAGCGGGACCACAGATACGCAGTATTTT | CASSLASGTTDTQYF
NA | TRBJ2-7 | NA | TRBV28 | TGTGCCAGCACTCCTTTACTATCGAGCTCCTACGAGCAGTACTTC | CASTPLLSSSYEQYF
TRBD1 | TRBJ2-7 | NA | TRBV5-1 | TGCGCCAGCAGCTTTAGACAGGGTGGGAGCGAGCAGTACTTC | CASSFRQGGSEQYF
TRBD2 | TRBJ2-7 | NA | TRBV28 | TGTGCCAGCACCTCAGGGAGGGGAGCGGCTTACGAGCAGTACTTC | CASTSGRGAAYEQYF
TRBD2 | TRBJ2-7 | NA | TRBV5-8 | TGTGCCAGCAGCTTTGGACTAGCGGGGGAGCAGTACTTC | CASSFGLAGEQYF
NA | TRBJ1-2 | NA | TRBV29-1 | TGCAGCGTCCCAGGGTGGGATGGCTACACCTTC | CSVPGWDGYTF
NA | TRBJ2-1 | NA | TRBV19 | TGTGCCAGTAGTCTTCCTTCTAGGTTCAATGAGCAGTTCTTC | CASSLPSRFNEQFF
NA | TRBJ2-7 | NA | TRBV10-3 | TGTGCCATCTGGCGGGGTCCTGGGAACGAGCAGTACTTC | CAIWRGPGNEQYF
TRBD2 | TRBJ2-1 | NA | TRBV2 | TGTGCCAGCAGGGGAGCGGGGTTTGAGCAGTTCTTC | CASRGAGFEQFF
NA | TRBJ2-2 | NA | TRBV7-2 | TGTGCCAGCAGCTCGGGTCCGGTCGGGGAGCTGTTTTTT | CASSSGPVGELFF
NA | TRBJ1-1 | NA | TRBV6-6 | TGTGCCAGCAGTTACGGCGGGGCCCGTGGCACTGAAGCTTTCTTT | CASSYGGARGTEAFF
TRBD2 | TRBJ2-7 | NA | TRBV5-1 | TGCGCCAGCAGCGATCGGGAGGGCTACGAGCAGTACTTC | CASSDREGYEQYF
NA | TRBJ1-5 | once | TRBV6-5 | TGTGCCAGCAGCCCCTGGGGGGGGGATCAGCCCCAGCATTTT | CASSPWGGDQPQHF
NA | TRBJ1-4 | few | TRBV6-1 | TGTGCCAGCATATCGGTCGGGACACTCAATGAAAAACTGTTTTTT | CASISVGTLNEKLFF
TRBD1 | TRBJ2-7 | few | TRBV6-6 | TGTGCCAGCAGTTTCCCGGACAGGAACGAGCAGTACTTC | CASSFPDRNEQYF
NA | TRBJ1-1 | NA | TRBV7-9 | TGTGCCAGCAGCTTAGACCCGGGGGATGTCCGCGGAACTGAAGCTTTCTTT | CASSLDPGDVRGTEAFF
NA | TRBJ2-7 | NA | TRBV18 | TGTGCCAGCTCACTAACAGGGCCCCCCTCCGAGCAGTACTTC | CASSLTGPPSEQYF
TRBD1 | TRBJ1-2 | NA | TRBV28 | TGTGCCAGCAGCTCTGGACAGGGGGGAGTCGGCTACACCTTC | CASSSGQGGVGYTF
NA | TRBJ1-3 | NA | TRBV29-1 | TGCAGCGTTGAAGATCCGGTGAACACCATATATTTT | CSVEDPVNTIYF
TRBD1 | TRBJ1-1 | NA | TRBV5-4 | TGTGCCAGCAGTCCGGACAGGGCGTACACTGAAGCTTTCTTT | CASSPDRAYTEAFF
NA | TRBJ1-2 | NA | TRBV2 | TGTGCCAGCAACCTACAGGCGGTGGGCTACACCTTC | CASNLQAVGYTF
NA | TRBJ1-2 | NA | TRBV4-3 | TGCGCCAGCAGCCAAGATATCTTCCTAGGCTACACCTTC | CASSQDIFLGYTF
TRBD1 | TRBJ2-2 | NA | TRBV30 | TGTGCCTGGGGGACAGGGGGCGCCCAGGGAGGCACCGGGGAGCTGTTTTTT | CAWGTGGAQGGTGELFF
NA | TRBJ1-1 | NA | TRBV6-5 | TGTGCCAGCAGTTACGGCGGTAACACTGAAGCTTTCTTT | CASSYGGNTEAFF
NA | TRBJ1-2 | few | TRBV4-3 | TGCGCCAGCAGCCAAGTCGGGGGCTATGGCTACACCTTC | CASSQVGGYGYTF
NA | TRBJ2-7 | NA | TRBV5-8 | TGTGCCAGCAGCTTGGGACCGGGAGAAGACGAGCAGTACTTC | CASSLGPGEDEQYF
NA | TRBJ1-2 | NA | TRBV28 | TGTGCCAGCAGTGTCCAGGGTCGTGGCTACACCTTC | CASSVQGRGYTF
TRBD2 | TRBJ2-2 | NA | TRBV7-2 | TGTGCCAGCAGCTTAGTGAAGACTAGCGGGATTACCGGGGAGCTGTTTTTT | CASSLVKTSGITGELFF
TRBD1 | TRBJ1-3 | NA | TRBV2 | TGTGCCAGCAATCAGGGGGCCCTTTCTGGAAACACCATATATTTT | CASNQGALSGNTIYF
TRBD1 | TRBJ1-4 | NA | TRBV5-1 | TGCGCCAGCAGCCGTCAGACAGGGATGGATGAAAAACTGTTTTTT | CASSRQTGMDEKLFF
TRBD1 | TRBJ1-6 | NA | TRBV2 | TGTGCCGGAGGACAGGGGTCAGGGTCATTCCCCCTCCACTTT | CAGGQGSGSFPLHF
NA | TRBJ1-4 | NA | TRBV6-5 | TGTGCCAGTAGGGGAGGTGAAAAACTGTTTTTT | CASRGGEKLFF
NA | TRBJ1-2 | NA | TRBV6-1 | TGTGCCAGCAGGACAAGTCTAAGTTATGGCTACACCTTC | CASRTSLSYGYTF
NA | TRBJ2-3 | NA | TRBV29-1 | TGCAGCGTTGAGTATAGCACAGATACGCAGTATTTT | CSVEYSTDTQYF
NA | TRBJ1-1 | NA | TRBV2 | TGTGCCAGCAGTGATGCGTTGAACACTGAAGCTTTCTTT | CASSDALNTEAFF
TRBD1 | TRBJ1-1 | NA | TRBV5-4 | TGTGCCAGCAGCTTGGAAAGCTTACAGGGGGTTGTCACTGAAGCTTTCTTT | CASSLESLQGVVTEAFF
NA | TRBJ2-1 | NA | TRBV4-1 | TGCGCCAGCAGCCAAGATCGGGAGAATGAGCAGTTCTTC | CASSQDRENEQFF
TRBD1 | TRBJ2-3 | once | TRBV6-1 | TGTGCCAGCCTCACGGGACAGGGAATCACAGATACGCAGTATTTT | CASLTGQGITDTQYF
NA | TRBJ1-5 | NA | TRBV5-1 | TGCGCCAGCAGCTTGGACGGGAGAAACAATCAGCCCCAGCATTTT | CASSLDGRNNQPQHF